The entry that follows covers one T cell receptor beta chain sequence. Antigen: not known. This entry belongs to a study of cytomegalovirus exposure and HLA in healthy donors. Overall study context: From HLA-typed donors, an early data release held around 85 million unique TCRs.

Study-level findings and limits: Later analysis revealed greater clonal expansion in HLA-associated TCR beta chains than in equally common others. In a later analysis, CMV-associated beta chains were mostly HLA-associated, it appeared.

CDR3 length: 14 amino acids. The germline V gene has CDR1 SEHNR and CDR2 FQNEAQ (reference sequence). Trimming took off 2 bases at V and 4 bases at J, with 11 bases between the two ends. Primers: 60 Vbeta forward and 13 Jbeta reverse. The authors' processing: Among the unique TCR beta chains that a later analysis counted, 70 million to 85 million in all, some 10 million were shared. Data came from immunoSEQ multiplex PCR; TCRdb stores just in-frame clones and leaves some out. V and J calls and clone size are those listed in that table; D and trimming were worked out from the DNA. The sample shows about 200,000 clones, roughly 70% of them seen only once.

The chain joins TRBV7-9 to TRBJ2-5, with no clear D. Sequenced sample: PBMCs. The sequence came from a man aged 40-49 years in good health and CMV-seropositive. The CDR3 DNA reads TGTGCCAGCAGCTTACTAGGCTTCGGAGAGACCCAGTACTTC. This sequence encodes CASSLLGFGETQYF.